The 25 T cell receptor beta chains below all came from one sample that was sequenced in a study of cytomegalovirus exposure and HLA in healthy donors. Vbeta (60) and Jbeta (13) primers were used in the PCR. Data came from immunoSEQ multiplex PCR; TCRdb stores just in-frame clones and leaves some out. The sample has around 190,000 clones; under 85% are singletons. The source material was PBMCs. The receptors were gathered from a woman aged 18-29 years in good health and CMV-seronegative.

The genes are TRBV28 and TRBJ2-7; 11 bases agree with TRBD1. Looked up from germline, CDR1 is MDHEN and CDR2 is SYDVKM. The CDR3 contains 14 residues. Trimming removed 7 bases from V and 4 bases from J; junction bases left unmatched: 6. The CDR3 reads CASTGTGGFYEQYF. CDR3 DNA: TGTGCCAGCACAGGGACAGGGGGTTTTTACGAGCAGTACTTC.

The rearrangement links TRBV6-1 to TRBJ2-7; D gene unclear. This CDR3 spans 14 amino acids. CDR1 and CDR2 from the germline V gene are MNHNS and SASEGT. Trimming removed 1 base at V and 5 bases at J, with 12 bases between. CDR3 protein: CASSEVVAFDEQYF. As DNA, the CDR3 is TGTGCCAGCAGTGAAGTAGTAGCTTTCGACGAGCAGTACTTC.

The genes are TRBV4-2 and TRBJ2-3; D might be TRBD2 (5 bases). Trimming left V 4 bases short and J 4 bases short, with 15 bases between. The CDR3 loop spans 15 amino acids. Germline CDR1 LGHNA, CDR2 YNFKEQ. CDR3 in DNA: TGTGCCAGCAGCCCCGCGGGCGAAATGCCAGATACGCAGTATTTT. It yields the protein CASSPAGEMPDTQYF.

J is TRBJ2-7 and V is TRBV7-9; 9 nucleotides agree with TRBD2. The CDR3 runs to 16 residues. With 4 bases clipped from V and 3 bases from J, the junction kept 10 bases outside the gene matches. Looked up from germline, CDR1 is SEHNR and CDR2 is FQNEAQ (reference sequence). In DNA, the CDR3 is TGTGCCAGCAGCTACGTTGGGGTTAGCGGGAGCTACGAGCAGTACTTC. This sequence encodes CASSYVGVSGSYEQYF.

This clone was counted between two and nine times. The CDR3 is CSVEVVAGGPLDEQFF. The CDR3 DNA reads as TGCAGCGTTGAAGTTGTTGCGGGGGGGCCTCTGGATGAGCAGTTCTTC. This chain connects TRBV29-1 to TRBJ2-1, with 9 bases matching TRBD2. The germline V gene encodes CDR1 SQVTM and CDR2 ANQGSEA. CDR3 length equals 16 residues. J gave up 8 bases and V 1 base, and 12 bases lay outside the gene matches.

The rearrangement links TRBV18 to TRBJ2-1; 8 nucleotides match TRBD2. From germline, CDR1 is KGHSH and CDR2 LQKENI. CDR3 size: 15 residues. V shed 8 bases, J shed 0 bases, and the junction held 6 bases outside the gene matches. The CDR3 here is CASPPAGGSYNEQFF. CDR3 DNA sequence: TGTGCCAGCCCTCCGGCGGGAGGCTCCTACAATGAGCAGTTCTTC.

The J gene is TRBJ2-2, the V gene TRBV5-5; D is ambiguous. The CDR3 has 14 amino acids. Germline CDR1 and CDR2: SGHKS and YYEKEE (reference sequence). With 1 base removed from V and 3 bases from J, the gap between germline ends came to 7 bases. CDR3 DNA: TGTGCCAGCAGCTTGTACATACACACCGGGGAGCTGTTTTTT. This gives the protein CASSLYIHTGELFF.

The rearrangement links TRBV7-2 to TRBJ2-4; 13 positions agree with TRBD2. V lost 5 bases, J lost 0 bases, and 7 bases stayed unmatched. The CDR3 covers 18 residues. Germline V gene sequence: CDR1 SGHTA, CDR2 FQGNSA. CDR3 residues: CASSPKTSGGVAKNIQYF. The CDR3 DNA follows: TGTGCCAGCAGCCCTAAAACTAGCGGGGGGGTAGCCAAAAACATTCAGTACTTC. The complete variable domain, with remaining parts taken from reference TRBV7-2 and TRBJ2-4, reads GAGVSQSPSNKVTEKGKDVELRCDPISGHTALYWYRQSLGQGLEFLIYFQGNSAPDKSGLPSDRFSAERTGGSVSTLTIQRTQQEDSAVYLCASSPKTSGGVAKNIQYFGAGTRLSVL.

V is TRBV28 and J is TRBJ2-4, with TRBD2 matching over 11 bases. CDR1 and CDR2 from the germline V gene are MDHEN and SYDVKM. J was trimmed by 2 bases and V by 5 bases; bases with no gene match: 5. The CDR3 is made up of 16 amino acids. CDR3 DNA: TGTGCCAGCAGTGACACTAGCGGGGGATCCAAAAACATTCAGTACTTC. Protein: CASSDTSGGSKNIQYF. Combining the CDR3 with reference TRBV28 and TRBJ2-4 gives the whole variable domain DVKVTQSSRYLVKRTGEKVFLECVQDMDHENMFWYRQDPGLGLRLIYFSYDVKMKEKGDIPEGYSVSREKKERFSLILESASTNQTSMYLCASSDTSGGSKNIQYFGAGTRLSVL.

The chain uses TRBV27 and TRBJ1-5, with D hard to call. Trimming stripped 6 bases from V and 5 bases from J, with 14 bases between. Germline loops: CDR1 MNHEY, CDR2 SMNVEV (reference sequence). CDR3 size: 14 residues. CDR3 DNA: TGTGCCAGCAGCCGCCACGAGGCCTATCAGCCCCAGCATTTT. Protein: CASSRHEAYQPQHF.

The V gene is TRBV27, the J gene TRBJ2-2, with TRBD1 identical over 10 bases. CDR1 and CDR2 (germline): MNHEY, SMNVEV (reference sequence). The CDR3 length is 14 residues. The V gene end was trimmed by 6 bases and the J gene end by 6 bases; junction bases not matched to a gene: 4. The CDR3 sequence is CASRIGQGAGELFF. CDR3 in DNA: TGTGCCAGCAGAATAGGACAGGGGGCCGGGGAGCTGTTTTTT.

The chain combines TRBV21-1 with TRBJ2-1; TRBD1 is the table's D call, not checked against the DNA. TRBV21-1 is reported as a pseudogene. The CDR3 consists of 12 residues. CDR3 residues: CASSNHTDEQFF. Here the CDR3 DNA reads TGTGCCAGCAGCAACCATACAGATGAGCAGTTCTTC.

The chain is built from TRBV6-4 and TRBJ2-1; possibly TRBD1 for D (5 bases). Per the germline V gene, CDR1 is MRHNA and CDR2 is SNTAGT. V was clipped by 0 bases and J by 4 bases, with 10 bases between them. The CDR3 consists of 15 residues. Written as DNA, the CDR3 is TGTGCCAGCAGTGACTCTAGGACAACTTACAATGAGCAGTTCTTC. Its translation: CASSDSRTTYNEQFF.

The chain combines TRBV28 with TRBJ1-1; D not resolved. There are 12 residues in the CDR3. Germline CDR1 is MDHEN and CDR2 is SYDVKM. V gave up 5 bases and J gave up 12 bases, with 16 bases separating them. The CDR3 loop reads CASSPLLIRSFF. CDR3 DNA: TGTGCCAGCAGTCCTTTACTAATAAGGTCTTTCTTT.

The chain links TRBV28 to TRBJ1-2, with D possibly TRBD1 on 5 matching bases. Germline V gene lookup returns CDR1 MDHEN and CDR2 SYDVKM. This CDR3 is built from 14 residues. Trimming took 2 bases from V and 0 from J, leaving 7 bases between them. The DNA for the CDR3 is TGTGCCAGCAGTTTACAGGGCGCTAACTATGGCTACACCTTC. Translation: CASSLQGANYGYTF.

This sequence joins TRBV19 and TRBJ1-5; D gene ambiguous. The V gene lost 7 bases and the J gene lost 1 base, with 11 bases spanning the gap. CDR3 length: 14 residues. Germline V gives CDR1 LNHDA, CDR2 SQIVND (reference sequence). CDR3 DNA sequence: TGTGCCAGTAAAGAGCCTCTAAGCAATCAGCCCCAGCATTTT. As protein: CASKEPLSNQPQHF.

The rearrangement uses TRBV4-1 and TRBJ1-5; D call uncertain. Germline CDR1 is MGHRA and CDR2 is YSYEKL. CDR3 size: 16 residues. The V and J ends lost 0 bases and 6 bases respectively, with 15 bases between them. The CDR3 region has the DNA TGCGCCAGCAGCCAAGAATACGGCAGAGGCGGTCAGCCCCAGCATTTT. The encoded protein is CASSQEYGRGGQPQHF.

The chain links TRBV15 to TRBJ2-2; the match to TRBD1 covers 10 bases. Trimming removed 0 bases from V and 5 bases from J; junction bases left unmatched: 6. The CDR3 totals 17 residues. Germline assignment: CDR1 LNHNV and CDR2 YYDKDF (reference sequence). CDR3 sequence (DNA): TGTGCCACCAGCAGAGATGGGACAGGGGTTAGGACCGGGGAGCTGTTTTTT. Protein: CATSRDGTGVRTGELFF.

The rearrangement joins TRBV2 to TRBJ1-6; D might be TRBD1 (6 bases). This CDR3 has 15 amino acids. Germline loops: CDR1 SNHLY, CDR2 FYNNEI. Trimming took off 1 base at V and 2 bases at J, with 6 bases between the two ends. CDR3 loop: CASSEGTAYNSPLHF. CDR3 sequence (DNA): TGTGCCAGCAGTGAAGGGACAGCCTATAATTCACCCCTCCACTTT.

The J gene is TRBJ1-1, the V gene TRBV28; D is undetermined. The CDR3 covers 14 residues. Trimming cost V 5 bases and J 1 base, with 11 bases left between them. Germline-derived CDR1 and CDR2 are MDHEN and SYDVKM. CDR3 sequence: CASSLLHRNTEAFF. CDR3 nucleotide sequence: TGTGCCAGCAGTCTATTACACAGGAACACTGAAGCTTTCTTT.

The gene calls are TRBV14 and TRBJ2-2; possible D gene TRBD2, 7 bases. The CDR3 runs to 16 residues. The germline V gene encodes CDR1 SGHDN and CDR2 FVKESK. Trimming cost V 5 bases and J 3 bases, with 16 bases left between them. CDR3 bases: TGTGCCAGCAGCTCCTCTGGGAGGGGGTACACCGGGGAGCTGTTTTTT. This gives the protein CASSSSGRGYTGELFF.

V and J are TRBV6-5 and TRBJ1-5; D unresolved. Germline V gene lookup returns CDR1 MNHEY and CDR2 SVGAGI. Trimming cost V 8 bases and J 2 bases, with 7 bases left between them. CDR3 size: 12 residues. The CDR3 protein is CASREGNQPQHF. The CDR3 DNA reads as TGTGCCAGCCGGGAGGGCAATCAGCCCCAGCATTTT.

The chain links TRBV10-1 to TRBJ2-5; TRBD2 is a possible D gene (5 bases). Germline loops: CDR1 WNHNN, CDR2 SYGVQD (reference sequence). There are 13 residues in the CDR3. Trimming shortened V by 7 bases and J by 5 bases, and 14 bases separated the two germline ends. The CDR3 here is CASNRLRGETQYF. CDR3 DNA: TGCGCCAGCAACCGGCTCCGAGGGGAGACCCAGTACTTC.

The chain recombines TRBV27 with TRBJ2-2; tentative D call: TRBD2 (6 bases). V was pared by 5 bases and J by 3 bases, with 13 bases between. The germline V gene encodes CDR1 MNHEY and CDR2 SMNVEV (reference sequence). CDR3 length: 15 residues. DNA for the CDR3: TGTGCCAGCAGTGAAAGGAGGGGCTACACCGGGGAGCTGTTTTTT. Protein sequence: CASSERRGYTGELFF.

The chain joins TRBV21-1 to TRBJ1-5; TRBD1 is taken as the D call from the table, unchecked against the DNA. TRBV21-1 is reported as a pseudogene. The CDR3 covers 16 residues. The CDR3 region has the DNA TGTGCCAGGATACAGGGCCCCAGCTATAGCAATCAGCCCCAGCATTTT. Translating it yields CARIQGPSYSNQPQHF.